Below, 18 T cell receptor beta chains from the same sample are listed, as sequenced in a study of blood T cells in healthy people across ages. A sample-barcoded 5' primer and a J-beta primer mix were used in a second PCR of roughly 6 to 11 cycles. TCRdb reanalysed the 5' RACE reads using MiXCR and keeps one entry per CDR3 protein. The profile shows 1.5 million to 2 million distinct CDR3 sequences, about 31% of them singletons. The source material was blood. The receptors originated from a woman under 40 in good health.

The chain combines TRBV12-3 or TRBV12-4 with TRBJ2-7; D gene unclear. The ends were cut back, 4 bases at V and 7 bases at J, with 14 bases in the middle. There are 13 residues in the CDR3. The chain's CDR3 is CASSSRLWMEQYF. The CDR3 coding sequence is TGTGCCAGCAGTTCTCGACTCTGGATGGAGCAGTACTTC.

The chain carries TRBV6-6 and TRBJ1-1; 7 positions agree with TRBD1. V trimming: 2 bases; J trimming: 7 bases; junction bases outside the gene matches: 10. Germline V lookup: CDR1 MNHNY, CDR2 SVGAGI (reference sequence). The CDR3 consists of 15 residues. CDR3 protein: CASSYPDRSRIEAFF. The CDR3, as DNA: TGTGCCAGCAGTTACCCGGACAGGTCGCGAATTGAAGCTTTCTTT.

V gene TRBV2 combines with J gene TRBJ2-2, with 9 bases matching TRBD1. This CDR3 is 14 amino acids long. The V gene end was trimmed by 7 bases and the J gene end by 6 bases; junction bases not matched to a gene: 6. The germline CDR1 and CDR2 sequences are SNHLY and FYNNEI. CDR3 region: CASTGTGSPGELFF. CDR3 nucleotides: TGTGCCAGCACCGGGACAGGGTCCCCCGGGGAGCTGTTTTTT.

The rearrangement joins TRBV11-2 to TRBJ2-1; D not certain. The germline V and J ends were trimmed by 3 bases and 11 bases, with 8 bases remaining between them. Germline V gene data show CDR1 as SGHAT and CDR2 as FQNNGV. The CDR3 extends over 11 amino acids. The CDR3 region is CASSLDPQQFF. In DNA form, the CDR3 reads TGTGCCAGCAGCTTGGACCCTCAGCAGTTCTTC.

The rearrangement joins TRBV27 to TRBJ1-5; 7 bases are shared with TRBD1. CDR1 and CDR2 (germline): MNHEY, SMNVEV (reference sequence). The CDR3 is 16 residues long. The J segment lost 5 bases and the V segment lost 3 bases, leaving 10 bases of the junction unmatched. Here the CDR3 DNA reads TGTGCCAGCAGTTTGGTAGGCCTGGGGACAGATCAGCCCCAGCATTTT. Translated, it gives CASSLVGLGTDQPQHF.

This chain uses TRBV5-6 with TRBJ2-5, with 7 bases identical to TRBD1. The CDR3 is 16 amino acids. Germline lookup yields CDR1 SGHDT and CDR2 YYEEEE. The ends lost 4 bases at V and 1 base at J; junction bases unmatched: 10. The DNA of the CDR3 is TGTGCCAGCAGCCCCTCGGGACAGACTTCCCAAGAGACCCAGTACTTC. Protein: CASSPSGQTSQETQYF. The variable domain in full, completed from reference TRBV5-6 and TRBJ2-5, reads DAGVTQSPTHLIKTRGQQVTLRCSPKSGHDTVSWYQQALGQGPQFIFQYYEEEERQRGNFPDRFSGHQFPNYSSELNVNALLLGDSALYLCASSPSGQTSQETQYFGPGTRLLVL.

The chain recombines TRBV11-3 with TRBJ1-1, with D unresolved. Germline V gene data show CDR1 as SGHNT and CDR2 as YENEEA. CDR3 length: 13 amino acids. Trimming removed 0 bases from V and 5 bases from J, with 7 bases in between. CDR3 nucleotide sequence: TGTGCCAGCAGCTTAGATGAGGTGACTGAAGCTTTCTTT. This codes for CASSLDEVTEAFF.

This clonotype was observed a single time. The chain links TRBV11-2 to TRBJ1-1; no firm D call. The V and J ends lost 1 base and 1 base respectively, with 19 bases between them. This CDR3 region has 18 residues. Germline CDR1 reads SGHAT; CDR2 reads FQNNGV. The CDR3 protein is CASSLASPLHGPNTEAFF. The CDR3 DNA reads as TGTGCCAGCAGCTTAGCATCTCCTCTACACGGACCGAACACTGAAGCTTTCTTT.

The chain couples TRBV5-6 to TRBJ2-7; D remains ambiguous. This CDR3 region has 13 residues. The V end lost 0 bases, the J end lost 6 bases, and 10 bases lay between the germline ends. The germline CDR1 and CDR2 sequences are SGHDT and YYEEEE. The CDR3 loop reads CASSLGPAPEQYF. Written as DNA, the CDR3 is TGTGCCAGCAGCTTGGGACCAGCACCCGAGCAGTACTTC.

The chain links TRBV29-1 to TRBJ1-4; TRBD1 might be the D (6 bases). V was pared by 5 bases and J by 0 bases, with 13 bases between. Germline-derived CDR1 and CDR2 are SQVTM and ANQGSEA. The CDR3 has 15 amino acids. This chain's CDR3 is CSVYSTGATNEKLFF. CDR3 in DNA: TGCAGCGTTTATTCGACAGGCGCAACTAATGAAAAACTGTTTTTT.

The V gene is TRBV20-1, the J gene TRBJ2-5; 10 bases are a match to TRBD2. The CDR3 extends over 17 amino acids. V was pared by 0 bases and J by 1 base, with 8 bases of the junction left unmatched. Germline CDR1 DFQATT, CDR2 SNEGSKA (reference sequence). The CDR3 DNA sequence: TGCAGTGCTAGAGATCTCTTCGGACTAGCGGTCCAAGAGACCCAGTACTTC. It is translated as CSARDLFGLAVQETQYF.

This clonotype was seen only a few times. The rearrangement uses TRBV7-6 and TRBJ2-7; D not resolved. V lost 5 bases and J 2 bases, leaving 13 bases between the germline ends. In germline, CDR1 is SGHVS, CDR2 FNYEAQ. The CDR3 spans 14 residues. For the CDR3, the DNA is TGTGCCAGCAGCCCCCCATCGGAACCCTACGAGCAGTACTTC. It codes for CASSPPSEPYEQYF.

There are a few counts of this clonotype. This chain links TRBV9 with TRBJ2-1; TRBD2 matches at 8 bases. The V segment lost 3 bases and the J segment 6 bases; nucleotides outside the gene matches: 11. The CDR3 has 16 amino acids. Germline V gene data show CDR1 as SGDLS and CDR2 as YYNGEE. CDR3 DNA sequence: TGTGCCAGCAGCGGGGCATCCGGGACTAGGCTCAATGAGCAGTTCTTC. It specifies CASSGASGTRLNEQFF.

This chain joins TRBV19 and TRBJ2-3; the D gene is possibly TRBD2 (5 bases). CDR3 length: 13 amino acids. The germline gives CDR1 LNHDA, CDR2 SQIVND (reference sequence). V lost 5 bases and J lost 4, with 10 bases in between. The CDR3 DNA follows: TGTGCCAGTAGTTGGCGGGTGGCAGATACGCAGTATTTT. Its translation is CASSWRVADTQYF.

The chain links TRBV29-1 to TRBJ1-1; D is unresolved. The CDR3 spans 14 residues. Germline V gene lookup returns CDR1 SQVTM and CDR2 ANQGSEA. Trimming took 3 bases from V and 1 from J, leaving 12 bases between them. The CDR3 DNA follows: TGCAGCGTTGAGGGCAGCCTATCGAACACTGAAGCTTTCTTT. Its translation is CSVEGSLSNTEAFF.

CDR3 amino acids: CATSDARHSSTDTQYF. DNA for the CDR3: TGTGCCACCAGTGATGCCCGACACTCTAGCACAGATACGCAGTATTTT. The chain couples TRBV24-1 to TRBJ2-3; D is ambiguous. The CDR3 is made up of 16 amino acids. V lost 3 bases and J lost 0, with 12 bases in between. Germline assignment: CDR1 KGHDR and CDR2 SFDVKD.

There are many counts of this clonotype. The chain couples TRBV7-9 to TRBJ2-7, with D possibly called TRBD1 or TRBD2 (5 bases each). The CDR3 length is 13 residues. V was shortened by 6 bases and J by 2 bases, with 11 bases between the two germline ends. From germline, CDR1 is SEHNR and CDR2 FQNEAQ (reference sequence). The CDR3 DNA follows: TGTGCCAGCAGTCCACTGGGGGCCTACGAGCAGTACTTC. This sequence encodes CASSPLGAYEQYF.

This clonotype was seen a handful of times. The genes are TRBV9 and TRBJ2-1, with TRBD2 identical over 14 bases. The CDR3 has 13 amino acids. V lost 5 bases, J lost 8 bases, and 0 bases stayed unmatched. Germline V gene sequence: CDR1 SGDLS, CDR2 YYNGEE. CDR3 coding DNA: TGTGCCAGCAGGGGACTAGCGGGAGATGAGCAGTTCTTC. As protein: CASRGLAGDEQFF. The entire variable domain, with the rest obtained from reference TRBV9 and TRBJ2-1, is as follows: DSGVTQTPKHLITATGQRVTLRCSPRSGDLSVYWYQQSLDQGLQFLIQYYNGEERAKGNILERFSAQQFPDLHSELNLSSLELGDSALYFCASRGLAGDEQFFGPGTRLTVL.